This T cell receptor beta chain was profiled in a study of T cell repertoires in cytomegalovirus infection. Study at large: Through public TCR beta signatures, both CMV infection and matching HLA type were indicated. Broader study findings: HLA-C-restricted CMV-specific TCR beta clonotypes prevailed in the ex vivo response.

Each CDR3 protein gets one entry after TCRdb re-called the reads with MiXCR. The sample has some 280,000 distinct CDR3 sequences, about 13% seen once; the top ten hold roughly 8.9%. This clonotype was counted between two and nine times. No antigen is known for it. V dropped 5 bases and J dropped 6; count of bases not matched to a gene: 10. Germline V gene data show CDR1 as MNHEY and CDR2 as SMNVEV (reference sequence). The CDR3 covers 16 residues. The receptor was isolated from a human donor in good health (CMV status not recorded). Some clones in this sample may be carry-over from other donors' samples. The sequencing sample was made of PBMCs. V is TRBV27 and J is TRBJ2-1; 10 bases line up with TRBD2. CDR3 in DNA: TGTGCCAGCAGTGCCTCACCTAGCGGGGGCCGCAATGAGCAGTTCTTC. Protein: CASSASPSGGRNEQFF.